This paragraph covers one TCR beta chain sequence. Its antigen is not yet known. Within one base of it there is no much larger clone, and no base qualities were kept. TCRbeta CDR3 regions were amplified from genomic DNA by means of the immunoSEQ Assay, a bias-controlled multiplex PCR. Under the source paper's analysis protocol: Within the assay, amplification of reference gene primers was used to estimate how many nucleated cells each sample contained. To quantify the absolute abundance of each unique TCRbeta CDR3 rearrangement, sequence reads were collapsed and filtered. For each sample, productive Simpson clonality was calculated by taking the square root of Simpson's diversity index across productive rearrangements. TCRdb provides this immuneACCESS table in a form limited to in-frame rearrangements. Some clones are lacking; in checked studies, under half of them reflect an unresolved V gene, and why the rest are absent is not known. The V and J calls and the clone size are those of that table, but D and trimming were determined from the DNA. Across this sample there are some 120,000 clones, with roughly 88% seen only once. Approximately 8.1% of the sample lies in the top ten.

The source of the sample is a study of blood T cell repertoires in COVID-19 (dated by TCRdb to the early 2020s). Regarding the study in general: Samples from collaborators originated in the United States, Italy and Spain and spanned both the acute and convalescent phases of COVID-19. The material from the prospective study consisted of cDNA or gDNA derived from T cells, B-cell-depleted T cells, or PBMCs. Deeply sampled blood TCRbeta repertoires from subjects exposed to, actively infected with, or recovered from COVID-19 were included in the dataset. The repertoires were released in a freely available public database meant as a resource for research on the immune response to SARS-CoV-2. Samples were obtained from the ongoing ImmuneRACE study (first 160 participants) and from over a thousand subjects provided by 6 global collaborators. The sample metadata nearly always contained a de-identified subject ID, COVID-19 status, age in years and sex. Where available, HLA class I and class II types were taken from metadata supplied by the sample provider and were not determined by assay-based typing.

Whole blood was collected in K2EDTA tubes by collaborating institutions according to the institutions' own protocols. For TCRbeta analysis, collaborator samples were shipped as frozen whole blood, as isolated PBMCs, or as DNA extracted from either sample type. What the authors observed across the whole study: The amount of clinical and demographic metadata varied by source and participant and was provided uncurated.

The CDR3 runs 13 residues from the cysteine to the phenylalanine. The kept DNA is CDR3 alone, 39 bases in frame from the first base. At the junction V is shortened by 6 bases and J by 4 bases; bases outside the gene matches: 2. Based on the germline V gene, the CDR1 and CDR2 sequences are WSHSY and SAAADI. The chain joins TRBV10-2 to TRBJ2-7; the central 11 bases match TRBD2. The receptor was derived from a man in his fifties or sixties with acute or convalescent COVID-19. The sample comprised peripheral blood. The DNA is as follows: TGCGCCAGCAGACTAGCGGGAGATTACGAGCAGTACTTC. Translated, this gives CASRLAGDYEQYF.